This TCR beta chain was sequenced for a study of vaccination and CD4 T cells after COVID-19. Study-level information: Overlapping spike peptides served as the stimulus for the cells. These peptides came from SARS-CoV-2 and from the common cold coronaviruses HCoV-NL63, HCoV-OC43 and HCoV-229E. No peptide, an HIV-1 Nef pool, or a CEFX pool was what each control culture received. Study-wide points: The cohort comprised relatively few convalescent patients, and no early post-infection timepoints were analyzed.

Cultured CD4+ T-cell DNA underwent Oncomine TCR Beta short-read sequencing. Using its own MiXCR run on the PCR reads, TCRdb lists one record per CDR3 protein. The repertoire holds about 20,000 distinct CDR3 sequences, with around 45% as singletons. The treatment denotes: approximately nine-day PBMC culture with coronavirus spike peptide pools or control peptides (ViraFEST assay). About this clonotype itself: Its target is not known.

The clonotype originates from a human donor who had recovered from COVID-19. The specimen was CD4+ T cells from blood, cultured in vitro.

CDR3 sequence (DNA): TGTGCCAGCAGTTACTCCGCAGGCGATGAAAAACTGTTTTTT. Translated: CASSYSAGDEKLFF. The chain couples TRBV6-5 to TRBJ1-4, with D unclear. Trimming took 0 bases from V and 6 from J, leaving 8 bases between them. CDR3 size: 14 residues. Germline CDR1 MNHEY, CDR2 SVGAGI.